Shown below are 23 T cell receptor beta chains from a single sample sequenced in a study of cytomegalovirus exposure and HLA in healthy donors. The primer mix had 60 Vbeta and 13 Jbeta primers. The protocol was immunoSEQ multiplex PCR, while the TCRdb copy is restricted to in-frame clones and leaves out a portion. The table has 200,000 or so clones, approximately 79% seen once. The specimen was PBMCs. These TCRs come from a man in his fifties or sixties in good health and CMV-seronegative.

This chain connects TRBV27 to TRBJ2-5; 14 nucleotides match TRBD2. V lost 4 bases, J lost 5 bases, and 3 bases stayed unmatched. CDR3 length equals 15 residues. Germline-derived CDR1 and CDR2 are MNHEY and SMNVEV (reference sequence). The CDR3 DNA reads as TGTGCCAGCAGTTGGACTAGCGGGAGGATCGAGACCCAGTACTTC. Its protein product is CASSWTSGRIETQYF.

This chain uses TRBV5-4 with TRBJ2-1, with TRBD2 matching 8 bases. The ends lost 6 bases at V and 4 bases at J; junction bases unmatched: 3. The CDR3 is made up of 13 amino acids. CDR1 and CDR2 from the germline V gene are SGHNT and YYREEE (reference sequence). In DNA form, the CDR3 reads TGTGCCAGCAAGGCGGGAGGTTACAATGAGCAGTTCTTC. This translates into CASKAGGYNEQFF. Variable domain in full (rest from reference TRBV5-4 and TRBJ2-1): ETGVTQSPTHLIKTRGQQVTLRCSSQSGHNTVSWYQQALGQGPQFIFQYYREEENGRGNFPPRFSGLQFPNYSSELNVNALELDDSALYLCASKAGGYNEQFFGPGTRLTVL.

This chain connects TRBV28 to TRBJ1-2; TRBD1 agrees at 9 bases. The V segment lost 6 bases and the J segment 5 bases; nucleotides outside the gene matches: 13. The CDR3 runs to 16 residues. Germline V lookup: CDR1 MDHEN, CDR2 SYDVKM. CDR3 nucleotides: TGTGCCAGCAGACGGGGGGAACAGGGGGCGAGGTATGGCTACACCTTC. Translation gives CASRRGEQGARYGYTF.

The chain carries TRBV5-1 and TRBJ2-3; the match to TRBD2 covers 9 bases. Germline assignment: CDR1 SGHRS and CDR2 YFSETQ. J gave up 15 bases and V 4 bases, and 12 bases lay outside the gene matches. The CDR3 consists of 13 residues. CDR3 in DNA: TGCGCCAGCAGCCCTACGAGCGGGAGGATCAACTATTTT. Translating it yields CASSPTSGRINYF. The full variable domain, with the rest looked up from reference TRBV5-1 and TRBJ2-3, is KAGVTQTPRYLIKTRGQQVTLSCSPISGHRSVSWYQQTPGQGLQFLFEYFSETQRNKGNFPGRFSGRQFSNSRSEMNVSTLELGDSALYLCASSPTSGRINYFGPGTRLTVL.

The chain combines TRBV5-8 with TRBJ2-3, with unresolved D. Trimming pared 0 bases from V and 2 bases from J, leaving 7 bases between. The CDR3 sequence is 14 residues long. Looked up from germline, CDR1 is SGHTS and CDR2 is YDEGEE. In DNA form, the CDR3 reads TGTGCCAGCAGCTTGGGTCGAGTCACAGATACGCAGTATTTT. Protein: CASSLGRVTDTQYF.

This chain uses TRBV6-5 with TRBJ2-1; the match to TRBD2 covers 7 bases. V lost 4 bases and J lost 0; bases outside the gene matches: 6. CDR3 size: 16 residues. Germline lookup yields CDR1 MNHEY and CDR2 SVGAGI. This CDR3 is CASSSGTTSSYNEQFF. CDR3 coding DNA: TGTGCCAGCAGTTCTGGGACTACAAGCTCCTACAATGAGCAGTTCTTC.

V gene TRBV15 combines with J gene TRBJ1-1; TRBD1 agrees at 10 bases. With V trimmed by 0 bases and J by 0 bases, 7 bases remained unmatched. The CDR3 is 18 amino acids. The V gene's germline CDR1 is LNHNV and CDR2 YYDKDF (reference sequence). For the CDR3, the DNA is TGTGCCACCAGCAGAGAAAGGACAGGGGGTTTCATGAACACTGAAGCTTTCTTT. It codes for CATSRERTGGFMNTEAFF. Full variable domain (missing parts from reference TRBV15 and TRBJ1-1): DAMVIQNPRYQVTQFGKPVTLSCSQTLNHNVMYWYQQKSSQAPKLLFHYYDKDFNNEADTPDNFQSRRPNTSFCFLDIRSPGLGDTAMYLCATSRERTGGFMNTEAFFGQGTRLTVV.

This clone was recorded once. This sequence joins TRBV2 and TRBJ1-1; D not certain. V was shortened by 1 base and J by 4 bases, with 10 bases between the two germline ends. Germline CDR1 reads SNHLY; CDR2 reads FYNNEI. This CDR3 contains 14 residues. For the CDR3, the DNA is TGTGCCAGCAGTGAAGTCCAGTTGATCACTGAAGCTTTCTTT. Translation: CASSEVQLITEAFF.

The chain employs TRBV27 and TRBJ1-2; the match to TRBD1 covers 10 bases. J lost 7 bases, V lost 2 bases, and 25 bases had no gene match. Germline V lookup: CDR1 MNHEY, CDR2 SMNVEV (reference sequence). The CDR3 extends over 21 amino acids. The CDR3 sequence: CASSLRIGQENVRDRGSGYTF. The CDR3 coding sequence is TGTGCCAGCAGTTTACGTATAGGTCAGGAAAACGTCCGGGACAGGGGTTCTGGCTACACCTTC.

A single count supports this clone. The J gene is TRBJ2-1, the V gene TRBV28; D may be TRBD2 (8 bases). CDR1 is MDHEN and CDR2 is SYDVKM in the germline V gene. V lost 6 bases and J 6 bases, leaving 18 bases between the germline ends. The CDR3 runs to 15 residues. Here the CDR3 DNA reads TGTGCCAGCAGCCCGGGAGGGGGCGCTGTCAATGAGCAGTTCTTC. It encodes CASSPGGGAVNEQFF.

This clone was counted between two and nine times. CDR3 protein: CASSLLSNQPQHF. The DNA for the CDR3 is TGTGCCAGCAGTCTTCTAAGCAATCAGCCCCAGCATTTT. The rearrangement joins TRBV27 to TRBJ1-5; D not resolved. This CDR3 spans 13 amino acids. Germline V gives CDR1 MNHEY, CDR2 SMNVEV (reference sequence). The germline V and J ends were trimmed by 5 bases and 1 base, with 6 bases remaining between them.

The rearrangement uses TRBV23-1 and TRBJ2-3; 11 positions match TRBD1. TRBV23-1 belongs to the ORF category, with a function that is uncertain. Germline trimming cut 0 bases from V and 6 bases from J; bases unmatched to any gene: 5. The CDR3 is 16 amino acids. CDR3 region: CASSQSKDRGRDTQYF. As DNA, the CDR3 is TGCGCCAGCAGTCAATCGAAGGACAGGGGGCGGGATACGCAGTATTTT.

CDR3 residues: CASRPDTYEQYF. The CDR3 bases are TGTGCCAGCAGGCCGGACACCTACGAGCAGTACTTC. V gene TRBV2 combines with J gene TRBJ2-7; a possible D gene is TRBD1 (5 bases). Per germline, CDR1 SNHLY and CDR2 FYNNEI. The V and J ends lost 6 bases and 2 bases respectively, with 8 bases between them. This CDR3 region has 12 residues.

The genes are TRBV7-9 and TRBJ2-5; no definite D call. CDR3 length equals 11 residues. V lost 5 bases and J lost 5, with 6 bases in between. Looked up from germline, CDR1 is SEHNR and CDR2 is FQNEAQ (reference sequence). CDR3 sequence (DNA): TGTGCCAGCAGCCCCTTGGAGACCCAGTACTTC. This translates into CASSPLETQYF.

This clone was observed a handful of times. The gene calls are TRBV4-1 and TRBJ1-5, with TRBD1 identical over 7 bases. The CDR3 length is 16 residues. Germline CDR1 reads MGHRA; CDR2 reads YSYEKL. With V trimmed by 1 base and J by 3 bases, 6 bases remained unmatched. The CDR3 DNA follows: TGCGCCAGCAGCCAAGTCCGGGACAGCCCCAATCAGCCCCAGCATTTT. As protein: CASSQVRDSPNQPQHF.

The gene calls are TRBV6-5 and TRBJ1-5; a weak D match, TRBD1 (6 bases). Germline CDR1 is MNHEY and CDR2 is SVGAGI. Trimming shortened V by 6 bases and J by 3 bases, and 15 bases separated the two germline ends. This CDR3 has 15 amino acids. The CDR3 is CASRETGQINQPQHF. DNA of the CDR3: TGTGCCAGCAGAGAGACTGGACAGATCAATCAGCCCCAGCATTTT.

The V gene is TRBV29-1, the J gene TRBJ2-1; 9 bases agree with TRBD1. CDR1 and CDR2 (germline): SQVTM, ANQGSEA. This CDR3 has 15 amino acids. Germline trimming cut 7 bases from V and 4 bases from J; bases unmatched to any gene: 11. In DNA, the CDR3 is TGCAGCGGGAAATTCCGGGACAGGGATTACAATGAGCAGTTCTTC. Amino acid sequence: CSGKFRDRDYNEQFF.

This clone was found once. The chain uses TRBV29-1 and TRBJ1-5, with TRBD1 identical over 9 bases. Germline V gives CDR1 SQVTM, CDR2 ANQGSEA. The length of the CDR3 is 12 residues. Unmatched junction bases numbered 0, after V lost 4 bases and J lost 5 bases. For the CDR3, the DNA is TGCAGCGTTGGACAGGGGGATCAGCCCCAGCATTTT. Residues: CSVGQGDQPQHF. Full variable domain (rest looked up from reference TRBV29-1 and TRBJ1-5): SAVISQKPSRDICQRGTSLTIQCQVDSQVTMMFWYRQQPGQSLTLIATANQGSEATYESGFVIDKFPISRPNLTFSTLTVSNMSPEDSSIYLCSVGQGDQPQHFGDGTRLSIL.

The genes are TRBV7-9 and TRBJ2-3; tentative D call: TRBD2 (6 bases). The CDR3 has 13 residues. In germline, CDR1 is SEHNR, CDR2 FQNEAQ (reference sequence). Trimming shortened V by 5 bases and J by 8 bases, and 14 bases separated the two germline ends. The CDR3 reads CASSPTAGGTQYF. In DNA form, the CDR3 reads TGTGCCAGCAGCCCTACAGCGGGTGGTACGCAGTATTTT.

The chain has TRBV29-1 and TRBJ1-1; 8 bases map to TRBD1. The CDR3 covers 14 residues. CDR1 is SQVTM and CDR2 is ANQGSEA in the germline V gene. J gave up 0 bases and V 7 bases, and 7 bases lay outside the gene matches. In DNA form, the CDR3 reads TGCAGCGCTTATGGACAGGGAATGAACACTGAAGCTTTCTTT. It yields the protein CSAYGQGMNTEAFF.

The genes are TRBV6-6 and TRBJ1-1; tentative D call: TRBD1 (5 bases). From germline, CDR1 is MNHNY and CDR2 SVGAGI (reference sequence). V lost 7 bases and J 6 bases, leaving 24 bases between the germline ends. The CDR3 totals 16 residues. The CDR3 DNA reads as TGTGCCAGCATAAGGGCAGGGCAAACCTCCGGCGCTGAAGCTTTCTTT. Amino acids: CASIRAGQTSGAEAFF.

The gene calls are TRBV11-2 and TRBJ1-2, with D tentatively TRBD1 (6 bases). The CDR3 totals 14 residues. Trimming removed 5 bases from V and 2 bases from J, with 12 bases in between. Germline CDR1 is SGHAT and CDR2 is FQNNGV. This chain's CDR3 is CASSQDRVNYGYTF. The CDR3 nucleotides are TGTGCCAGCAGCCAGGACAGAGTAAACTATGGCTACACCTTC.

J is TRBJ2-1 and V is TRBV5-6; 9 bases align to TRBD2. The ends lost 3 bases at V and 4 bases at J; junction bases unmatched: 8. Germline V gene lookup returns CDR1 SGHDT and CDR2 YYEEEE. This CDR3 spans 16 amino acids. CDR3 DNA: TGTGCCAGCAGCTACACCGGGACTAGCAGATACAATGAGCAGTTCTTC. This sequence encodes CASSYTGTSRYNEQFF.